Listed here are 24 T cell receptor beta chains from one sample, sequenced in a study of CXCR3-negative and CXCR3-positive naive CD8 T cells. Study findings and constraints: The TRB CDR3s that CXCR3-positive naive cells carried were more hydrophobic than those of CXCR3-negative naive cells.

5' RACE that incorporated UMI labels was used to prepare the TRB cDNA libraries. With the 5' RACE reads reprocessed, TCRdb shows one record per CDR3 protein and no DNA. The repertoire table contains around 63,000 distinct CDR3 sequences. Their cognate antigens are unknown. Specimen: naive CXCR3+ CD8+ T cells from blood. Subset indicated: CD45RO-CCR7+CD27+CD95- naive CD8+ T cells expressing CXCR3 (TNR3+). These receptors were obtained from a human donor in good health. Some clones in this sample may be carry-over from other donors' samples.

V usage is TRBV5-1 and J usage is TRBJ2-7; TCRdb's D gene call, TRBD1, goes unchecked for lack of DNA. CDR1 is SGHRS and CDR2 is YFSETQ in the germline V gene. There are 16 residues in the CDR3. CDR3 in amino acids: CASSTSGVEGSYEQYF.

The chain couples TRBV20-1 to TRBJ2-5; TCRdb returns TRBD2, unconfirmable since there is no DNA. This CDR3 has 16 amino acids. Per the germline V gene, CDR1 is DFQATT and CDR2 is SNEGSKA (reference sequence). CDR3 sequence reads: CSAHTGTSGGIETQYF.

This sequence joins TRBV20-1 and TRBJ2-7; the D call of TRBD1 rests on TCRdb alone, since no DNA is present to check it. CDR1 is DFQATT, CDR2 SNEGSKA, per germline (reference sequence). This CDR3 is built from 16 residues. CDR3 amino acids: CSARLLGQGETYEQYF.

V and J are TRBV9 and TRBJ1-1. CDR3 length: 14 amino acids. Germline V CDR1 and CDR2: SGDLS, YYNGEE. The CDR3 region is CASSVYAGNTEAFF.

The gene calls are TRBV7-2 and TRBJ1-1. Germline CDR1 reads SGHTA; CDR2 reads FQGNSA. The CDR3 spans 13 residues. The CDR3 protein is CASRIGENTEAFF. The full variable domain, rest sourced from reference TRBV7-2 and TRBJ1-1, is GAGVSQSPSNKVTEKGKDVELRCDPISGHTALYWYRQSLGQGLEFLIYFQGNSAPDKSGLPSDRFSAERTGGSVSTLTIQRTQQEDSAVYLCASRIGENTEAFFGQGTRLTVV.

The rearrangement links TRBV29-1 to TRBJ2-5; TCRdb proposes TRBD2, but this gene call is untestable without DNA. The V gene's germline CDR1 is SQVTM and CDR2 ANQGSEA. CDR3 length: 14 amino acids. The CDR3 region is CSVGLAGGGETQYF.

The V gene is TRBV29-1, the J gene TRBJ1-1; absent DNA, TCRdb's TRBD1 call cannot be checked. Looked up from germline, CDR1 is SQVTM and CDR2 is ANQGSEA. This CDR3 has 13 amino acids. The CDR3 here is CSVVEGPKYEVFF.

The rearrangement uses TRBV29-1 and TRBJ2-1. Germline CDR1 reads SQVTM; CDR2 reads ANQGSEA. This CDR3 region has 12 residues. The CDR3: CSVHRVAGEQFF.

This clonotype is labeled medium-sized based on frequency. V is TRBV7-6 and J is TRBJ2-2; as DNA is missing, the TRBD1 call by TCRdb cannot be tested. This CDR3 comprises 15 residues. Germline V gene sequence: CDR1 SGHVS, CDR2 FNYEAQ. This chain's CDR3 is CASSLTGDSTGELFF.

The chain is built from TRBV4-2 and TRBJ2-7. Germline V gene lookup returns CDR1 LGHNA and CDR2 YNFKEQ. The CDR3 sequence is 13 residues long. The chain's CDR3 is CASSQSTAYEQYF.

The gene calls are TRBV7-7 and TRBJ1-1. The CDR3 loop spans 13 amino acids. The V gene's germline CDR1 is SSHAT and CDR2 FNYEAQ (reference sequence). CDR3 residues: CASSQGPDTEAFF.

This chain's CDR3 is CASSYDLEQGQETQYF. The chain recombines TRBV6-2 or TRBV6-3 with TRBJ2-5; TCRdb's D gene call, TRBD1, goes unchecked for lack of DNA. This CDR3 has 16 residues. Per the germline V gene, CDR1 is MNHEY and CDR2 is SVGEGT.

The V and J genes are TRBV7-2 and TRBJ2-4; TCRdb's D call of TRBD2 is untestable without DNA. The CDR3 sequence is 15 residues long. Germline CDR1 SGHTA, CDR2 FQGNSA. CDR3 in amino acids: CASSLFSGGADIQYF.

The chain recombines TRBV25-1 with TRBJ2-7; the D call from TCRdb, TRBD1, cannot be confirmed without DNA. This CDR3 contains 14 residues. Germline V gives CDR1 MGHDK, CDR2 SYGVNS. The CDR3 loop reads CASSELTGSYEQYF.

The J gene is TRBJ2-2, the V gene TRBV7-3; TCRdb selects TRBD1, and the lack of DNA leaves this call unchecked. Germline CDR1 and CDR2: SGHTA and FQGTGA. The CDR3 has 16 residues. The CDR3 region is CASSSEWIVGVGELFF.

This chain links TRBV19 with TRBJ2-1; TCRdb indicates TRBD2, and absent DNA this call remains unverified. The V gene's germline CDR1 is LNHDA and CDR2 SQIVND (reference sequence). This CDR3 contains 16 residues. The CDR3 loop reads CASSIDSGVNYNEQFF.

The CDR3 here is CASSYSNRANLNTGELFF. The chain joins TRBV6-2 or TRBV6-3 to TRBJ2-2; TCRdb designates TRBD1, a call that cannot be tested without DNA. The CDR3 spans 18 residues. In germline, CDR1 is MNHEY, CDR2 SVGEGT.

The V call is TRBV12-3 or TRBV12-4, the J call TRBJ1-5. The CDR3 has 13 amino acids. The CDR3 region is CASSSTPNQPQHF.

J is TRBJ2-7 and V is TRBV29-1; the TCRdb D gene call, TRBD2, has no DNA to confirm it. The germline V gene encodes CDR1 SQVTM and CDR2 ANQGSEA. CDR3 length: 13 amino acids. This chain's CDR3 is CSVEYGEGYEQYF.

The chain carries TRBV4-3 and TRBJ2-3. The CDR3 sequence is 16 residues long. The germline V gene has CDR1 LGHNA and CDR2 YSLEER. CDR3 sequence: CASSQDDSSGTDTQYF.

V is TRBV4-1 and J is TRBJ2-3; the D gene TCRdb calls, TRBD2, cannot be checked with no DNA. Germline values: CDR1 MGHRA, CDR2 YSYEKL. The CDR3 runs 12 residues. The CDR3 sequence is CASSQLADTQYF.

V is TRBV4-3 and J is TRBJ2-5; the TRBD1 assignment by TCRdb is unverifiable without DNA. Looked up from germline, CDR1 is LGHNA and CDR2 is YSLEER. CDR3 length: 17 amino acids. The chain's CDR3 is CASSLRGTTLHQETQYF.

This rearrangement joins TRBV19 to TRBJ1-1; TCRdb picks TRBD1, but there is no DNA to check that call. Looked up from germline, CDR1 is LNHDA and CDR2 is SQIVND (reference sequence). The CDR3 loop spans 14 amino acids. CDR3 in amino acids: CASSIGTTNTEAFF. Together with reference TRBV19 and TRBJ1-1, the CDR3 gives the full variable domain: DGGITQSPKYLFRKEGQNVTLSCEQNLNHDAMYWYRQDPGQGLRLIYYSQIVNDFQKGDIAEGYSVSREKKESFPLTVTSAQKNPTAFYLCASSIGTTNTEAFFGQGTRLTVV.

The chain has TRBV15 and TRBJ2-1. The CDR3 is 13 residues long. CDR1 is LNHNV and CDR2 is YYDKDF in the germline V gene (reference sequence). The CDR3: CATSVWTSGEQFF. Supplemented by reference TRBV15 and TRBJ2-1, the full variable domain reads DAMVIQNPRYQVTQFGKPVTLSCSQTLNHNVMYWYQQKSSQAPKLLFHYYDKDFNNEADTPDNFQSRRPNTSFCFLDIRSPGLGDTAMYLCATSVWTSGEQFFGPGTRLTVL.